This T cell receptor (beta chain) was recovered during a study of cytomegalovirus exposure and HLA in healthy donors. It was with 60 Vbeta and 13 Jbeta primers that the PCR ran. Clones were read by immunoSEQ multiplex PCR, and TCRdb kept only the in-frame ones, dropping some. This sample's clone table lists about 150,000 clones. The CDR3 consists of 14 residues. Germline V CDR1 and CDR2: SGHTA, FQGTGA. Trimming took off 6 bases at V and 4 bases at J, with 13 bases between the two ends. Study results and caveats: Prior analysis indicated that the majority of TCR beta V segments exhibited productivity approximately 87% or approximately 30% of the time. Most TCR sequences were uncommon, yet certain public TCRs appeared in many donors.

As to this clone: Antigen specificity is unknown.

The rearrangement uses TRBV7-3 and TRBJ2-1; D is perhaps TRBD1 (6 bases). The sequence was obtained from a woman in her forties or fifties in good health and CMV-seronegative. Input material: PBMCs. The CDR3 sequence: CASSGTGSYNEQFF. The CDR3, as DNA: TGTGCCAGCAGTGGAACAGGGTCTTACAATGAGCAGTTCTTC.